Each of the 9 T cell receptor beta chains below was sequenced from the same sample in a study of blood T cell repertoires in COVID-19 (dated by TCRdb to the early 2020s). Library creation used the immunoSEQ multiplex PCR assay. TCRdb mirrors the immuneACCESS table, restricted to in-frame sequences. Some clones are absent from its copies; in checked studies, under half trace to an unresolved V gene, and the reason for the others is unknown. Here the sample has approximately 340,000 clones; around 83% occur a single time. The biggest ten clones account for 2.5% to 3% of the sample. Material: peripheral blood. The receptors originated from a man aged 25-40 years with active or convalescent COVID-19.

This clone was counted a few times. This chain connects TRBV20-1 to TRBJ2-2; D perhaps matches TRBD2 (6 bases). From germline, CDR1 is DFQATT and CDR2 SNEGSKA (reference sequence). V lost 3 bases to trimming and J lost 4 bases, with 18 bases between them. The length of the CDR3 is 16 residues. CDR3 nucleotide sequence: TGCAGTGCTAGTGCTCTCGACGGAGGGCTCACCGGGGAGCTGTTTTTT. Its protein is CSASALDGGLTGELFF.

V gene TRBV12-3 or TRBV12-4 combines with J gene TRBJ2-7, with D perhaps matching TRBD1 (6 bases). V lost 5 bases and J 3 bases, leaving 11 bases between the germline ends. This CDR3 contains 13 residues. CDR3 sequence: CASSEQGVYEQYF. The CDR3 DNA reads TGTGCCAGCAGTGAACAGGGAGTCTACGAGCAGTACTTC.

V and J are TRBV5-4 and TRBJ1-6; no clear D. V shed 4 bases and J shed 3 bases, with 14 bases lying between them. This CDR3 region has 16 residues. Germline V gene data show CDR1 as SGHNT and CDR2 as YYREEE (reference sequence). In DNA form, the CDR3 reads TGTGCCAGCAGCCACAGTCTGGCCTACTATAATTCACCCCTCCACTTT. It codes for CASSHSLAYYNSPLHF.

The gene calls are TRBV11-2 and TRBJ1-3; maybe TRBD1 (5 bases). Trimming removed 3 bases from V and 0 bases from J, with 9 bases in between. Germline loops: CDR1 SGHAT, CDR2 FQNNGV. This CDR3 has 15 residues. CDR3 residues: CASSFRQTSGNTIYF. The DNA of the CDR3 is TGTGCCAGCAGCTTCCGACAGACCTCTGGAAACACCATATATTTT.

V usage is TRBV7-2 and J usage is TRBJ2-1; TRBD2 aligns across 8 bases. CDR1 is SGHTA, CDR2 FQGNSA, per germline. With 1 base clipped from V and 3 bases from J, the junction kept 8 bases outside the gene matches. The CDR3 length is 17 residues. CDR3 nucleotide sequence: TGTGCCAGCAGCTTAGGGGTAGGGCGGGGGGACTACAATGAGCAGTTCTTC. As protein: CASSLGVGRGDYNEQFF.

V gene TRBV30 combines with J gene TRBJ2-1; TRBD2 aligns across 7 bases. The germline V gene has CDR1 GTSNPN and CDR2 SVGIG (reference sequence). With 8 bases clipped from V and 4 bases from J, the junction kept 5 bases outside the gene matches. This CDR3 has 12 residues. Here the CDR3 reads CAGSGNYNEQFF. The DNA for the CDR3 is TGTGCCGGAAGCGGGAATTACAATGAGCAGTTCTTC.

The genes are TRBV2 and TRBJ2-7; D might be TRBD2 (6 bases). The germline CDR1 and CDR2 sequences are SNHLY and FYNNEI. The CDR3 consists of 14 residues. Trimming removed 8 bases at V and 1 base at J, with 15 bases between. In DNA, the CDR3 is TGTGCCAGCTTATCCTGGACTATGTCCTACGAGCAGTACTTC. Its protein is CASLSWTMSYEQYF.

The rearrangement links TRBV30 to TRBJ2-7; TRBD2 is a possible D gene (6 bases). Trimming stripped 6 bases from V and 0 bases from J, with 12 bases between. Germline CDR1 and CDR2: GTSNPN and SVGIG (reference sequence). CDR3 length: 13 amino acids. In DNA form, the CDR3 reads TGTGCCTGCTGGGACTCGAGCTCCTACGAGCAGTACTTC. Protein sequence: CACWDSSSYEQYF.

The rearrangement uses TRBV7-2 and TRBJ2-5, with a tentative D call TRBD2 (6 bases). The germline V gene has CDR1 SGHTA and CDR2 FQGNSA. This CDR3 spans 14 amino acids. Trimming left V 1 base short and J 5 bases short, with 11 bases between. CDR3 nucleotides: TGTGCCAGCAGCTTAGTGGGGGGTTGGGAGACCCAGTACTTC. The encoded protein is CASSLVGGWETQYF.